This TCR beta chain was sequenced in a study of blood T cell repertoires in COVID-19. The germline V and J ends were trimmed by 1 base and 3 bases, with 6 bases remaining between them. CDR1 is SEHNR and CDR2 is FQNEAQ in the germline V gene (reference sequence). The CDR3 sequence is 13 residues long. Produced via immunoSEQ multiplex PCR; TCRdb's table is partial and in-frame only. Of 130,000 to 150,000 clones listed, 85% are singletons. V and J are TRBV7-9 and TRBJ1-2; tentatively, D is TRBD1 (6 bases). The TCR originated in a woman aged 40 to 50 with active or convalescent COVID-19. The sequencing input was peripheral blood. As DNA, the CDR3 is TGTGCCAGCAGCTTAGGACAGGACTATGGCTACACCTTC. As protein: CASSLGQDYGYTF.